Each of the 11 T cell receptor beta chains below was sequenced from the same sample in a study of resident and recirculating memory T cells in vitiligo. Assay used: immunoSEQ multiplex PCR; TCRdb lists only in-frame clones, some missing. This table holds approximately 69,000 clones, roughly 92% found once. Material for sequencing was blood. All receptors derive from a male donor with vitiligo.

This clone occurred a few times. The chain has TRBV10-3 and TRBJ1-1; possibly TRBD1 for D (6 bases). Trimming stripped 10 bases from V and 2 bases from J, with 17 bases between. Germline-derived CDR1 and CDR2 are ENHRY and SYGVKD. CDR3 length: 14 residues. This chain's CDR3 is CATKQGGANTEAFF. The CDR3 nucleotides read TGTGCCACAAAACAGGGTGGGGCAAACACTGAAGCTTTCTTT.

The rearrangement links TRBV6-1 to TRBJ2-1, with D perhaps matching TRBD2 (5 bases). Between the trimmed V and J ends, which lost 2 bases and 2 bases, there was a span of 10 bases. CDR1 and CDR2 (germline): MNHNS, SASEGT. This CDR3 contains 15 residues. Here the CDR3 reads CASSENGETYNEQFF. CDR3 nucleotides: TGTGCCAGCAGTGAAAACGGGGAGACCTACAATGAGCAGTTCTTC.

The V call is TRBV5-4, the J call TRBJ2-5; possibly TRBD1 for D (6 bases). Trimming removed 1 base at V and 6 bases at J, with 16 bases between. The CDR3 spans 15 residues. Looked up from germline, CDR1 is SGHNT and CDR2 is YYREEE (reference sequence). The CDR3 DNA follows: TGTGCCAGCAGCTTGTGGACAGCCCCTCCGAAGACCCAGTACTTC. It codes for CASSLWTAPPKTQYF.

The gene calls are TRBV5-1 and TRBJ1-2; 11 bases align to TRBD1. Trimming removed 4 bases from V and 7 bases from J; junction bases left unmatched: 6. The germline V gene encodes CDR1 SGHRS and CDR2 YFSETQ. CDR3 length equals 14 residues. CDR3 amino acids: CASSTGQGAPGYTF. CDR3 nucleotides: TGCGCCAGCAGCACAGGACAGGGGGCGCCTGGCTACACCTTC.

The CDR3 bases are TGTGCCAGCAGCCGATTAGCGGGGTCAGATACGCAGTATTTT. As protein: CASSRLAGSDTQYF. The chain links TRBV6-5 to TRBJ2-3; TRBD2 matches 8 bases. CDR1 and CDR2 from the germline V gene are MNHEY and SVGAGI. After removal of 6 bases from V and 4 bases from J, the junction contained 6 bases not matched to a gene. CDR3 length equals 14 residues.

This clone was seen just once. V gene TRBV5-1 combines with J gene TRBJ1-1; TRBD1 might be the D (5 bases). The CDR3 sequence is 13 residues long. Deletions cut 0 bases from V and 12 bases from J, with 15 bases between. Germline loops: CDR1 SGHRS, CDR2 YFSETQ. The CDR3 nucleotides read TGCGCCAGCAGCTTGGCCGGGGGGTCTCCGACTTTCTTT. It translates to CASSLAGGSPTFF.

This clone has just a few counts. The rearrangement uses TRBV7-2 and TRBJ2-7, with 7 bases aligning to TRBD1. The germline V gene has CDR1 SGHTA and CDR2 FQGNSA. This CDR3 is 14 amino acids long. After removal of 4 bases from V and 5 bases from J, the junction contained 8 bases not matched to a gene. For the CDR3, the DNA is TGTGCCAGCAGCTCAAGACAGGGTCTCGACGAGCAGTACTTC. Its protein is CASSSRQGLDEQYF.

The gene calls are TRBV10-3 and TRBJ1-5, with D possibly TRBD1 on 6 matching bases. Germline CDR1 ENHRY, CDR2 SYGVKD. There are 15 residues in the CDR3. V gave up 3 bases and J gave up 4 bases, with 13 bases separating them. The CDR3 spells CAISDNRVVNQPQHF. DNA for the CDR3: TGTGCCATCAGTGATAACAGGGTCGTGAATCAGCCCCAGCATTTT.

The V call is TRBV6-5, the J call TRBJ2-7; TRBD1 aligns across 7 bases. The V segment lost 8 bases and the J segment 2 bases; nucleotides outside the gene matches: 9. CDR3 length: 14 residues. Germline CDR1 reads MNHEY; CDR2 reads SVGAGI. The CDR3 sequence: CASGGRQGTYEQYF. The CDR3 DNA follows: TGTGCCAGCGGGGGCAGACAGGGAACCTACGAGCAGTACTTC.

The CDR3 DNA reads as TGTGCCAGCAGCTTGGAGTTGCGGGGGGGCGGGGAGACCCAGTACTTC. It encodes CASSLELRGGGETQYF. The chain carries TRBV5-4 and TRBJ2-5; 9 nucleotides match TRBD2. The CDR3 extends over 16 amino acids. In germline, CDR1 is SGHNT, CDR2 YYREEE (reference sequence). J gave up 5 bases and V 0 bases, and 8 bases lay outside the gene matches.

This chain uses TRBV30 with TRBJ2-3; TRBD2 matches at 7 bases. With 3 bases clipped from V and 2 bases from J, the junction kept 2 bases outside the gene matches. CDR3 size: 13 residues. CDR1 and CDR2 from the germline V gene are GTSNPN and SVGIG (reference sequence). CDR3 bases: TGTGCCTGGAGCGGGGGGAACACAGATACGCAGTATTTT. It specifies CAWSGGNTDTQYF.